This paragraph covers one TCR beta chain sequence. This sample stems from a study of blood T cell repertoires in COVID-19. The germline V gene encodes CDR1 SGHDT and CDR2 YYEEEE. The length of the CDR3 is 16 residues. The V and J ends lost 4 bases and 0 bases, in that order; junction bases with no gene match: 9. The assay was immunoSEQ multiplex PCR, and TCRdb's table has in-frame clones only and misses some. This sample yields just over 25,000 clones, of which 90% are seen a single time; 11% belongs to the top ten. Specimen: peripheral blood. The sequence was collected from an older man with acute or convalescent COVID-19. The V gene is TRBV5-6, the J gene TRBJ2-7; TRBD1 matches 8 bases. The CDR3 DNA sequence: TGTGCCAGCAGCCCAGACAGGGGCATGAGCTCCTACGAGCAGTACTTC. It yields the protein CASSPDRGMSSYEQYF.